This passage covers 11 T cell receptor beta chains from one sample sequenced in a study of T-cell memory formation after mild COVID-19. TCRdb called the 5' RACE reads again in MiXCR, with one record for every CDR3 protein. The data hold roughly 450,000 distinct CDR3 sequences, with over 15% observed a single time. Sequenced input: PBMCs or a T cell subset sorted from them (not recorded which). These receptors all stem from an adult woman who had mild COVID-19 (a few samples of this study predate the infection). Cell type and time point are not known.

In regard to this clonotype: No DNA is shown, since the ends of the CDR3 on it are uncertain; the CDR3 is the one TCRdb lists. The chain recombines TRBV11-2 with TRBJ1-1; the table's D call, TRBD1, was not checked against the DNA. Germline V gives CDR1 SGHAT, CDR2 FQNNGV. The CDR3 length is 14 residues, termini included. The chain's CDR3 is CASILGLLNTEAFF.

This clonotype was seen only a few times. The chain is built from TRBV6-6 and TRBJ1-5, with 7 bases identical to TRBD1. J lost 6 bases, V lost 1 base, and 6 bases had no gene match. The V gene's germline CDR1 is MNHNY and CDR2 SVGAGI (reference sequence). The CDR3 totals 15 residues. CDR3 coding DNA: TGTGCCAGCAGTTACTACGACAGGGTTGGTCAGCCCCAGCATTTT. Protein product: CASSYYDRVGQPQHF.

V gene TRBV12-3 or TRBV12-4 combines with J gene TRBJ1-5; D remains unclear. The CDR3 covers 15 residues. The germline V and J ends were trimmed by 5 bases and 0 bases, with 11 bases remaining between them. DNA of the CDR3: TGTGCCAGCAGTCTGACGGGAATTAGCAATCAGCCCCAGCATTTT. Protein: CASSLTGISNQPQHF.

The chain combines TRBV12-3 or TRBV12-4 with TRBJ1-1; D is uncertain. V dropped 6 bases and J dropped 7 bases, with 18 bases sitting between them. The CDR3 loop spans 14 amino acids. In nucleotides, the CDR3 is TGTGCCAGCAGAATCCCAGGCGGGAGGAATGAAGCTTTCTTT. This gives the protein CASRIPGGRNEAFF.

The V and J genes are TRBV11-1 and TRBJ2-1; 8 bases match TRBD1. The CDR3 runs 15 residues. CDR1 is SGHAT and CDR2 is FQDESV in the germline V gene (reference sequence). J gave up 7 bases and V 6 bases, and 11 bases lay outside the gene matches. The CDR3 loop is CASSDRTGWVNEQFF. The CDR3 nucleotides read TGTGCCAGCAGTGATCGGACAGGGTGGGTTAATGAGCAGTTCTTC.

This clonotype has just a few counts. The J gene is TRBJ2-1, the V gene TRBV6-1; the match to TRBD2 covers 10 bases. The V and J ends lost 9 bases and 8 bases, in that order; junction bases with no gene match: 10. Germline lookup yields CDR1 MNHNS and CDR2 SASEGT. The CDR3 totals 14 residues. The CDR3 loop reads CASRTSGDNDEQFF. DNA of the CDR3: TGTGCCAGTCGGACTAGCGGAGACAACGATGAGCAGTTCTTC.

In its sample, this clonotype was seen a few times. The chain couples TRBV3-1 to TRBJ2-7; 9 bases map to TRBD1. After removal of 2 bases from V and 0 bases from J, the junction contained 2 bases not matched to a gene. The CDR3 covers 15 residues. Germline V gene sequence: CDR1 LGHDT, CDR2 YNNKEL (reference sequence). CDR3: CASSQRTGASYEQYF. The CDR3 DNA reads as TGTGCCAGCAGCCAACGGACAGGGGCCTCCTACGAGCAGTACTTC.

This rearrangement joins TRBV7-8 to TRBJ2-3; tentatively, D is TRBD2 (6 bases). Germline assignment: CDR1 SGHVS and CDR2 FQNEAQ. The V end was cut by 1 base, the J end by 1 base, with 15 bases between. The CDR3 is made up of 17 amino acids. Written as DNA, the CDR3 is TGTGCCAGCAGCTTAGGTAATCTTGCTAGCGGCACAGATACGCAGTATTTT. It translates to CASSLGNLASGTDTQYF.

This clonotype was detected ten times or more. The rearrangement uses TRBV9 and TRBJ2-7, with 8 nucleotides matching TRBD1. The germline gives CDR1 SGDLS, CDR2 YYNGEE. The CDR3 is 12 amino acids. Losses at the gene ends were 7 bases for V and 4 bases for J; bases not matched to a gene: 4. The CDR3 loop is CASGTGSYEQYF. CDR3 DNA sequence: TGTGCCAGCGGGACAGGTTCTTACGAGCAGTACTTC.

There are a few counts of this clonotype. V and J are TRBV7-9 and TRBJ2-7; D is uncertain. Trimming took 1 base from V and 3 from J, leaving 10 bases between them. This CDR3 comprises 14 residues. CDR1 and CDR2 from the germline V gene are SEHNR and FQNEAQ (reference sequence). CDR3 loop: CASSLEGRHYEQYF. The DNA of the CDR3 is TGTGCCAGCAGCTTAGAGGGCAGACACTACGAGCAGTACTTC.

V and J are TRBV6-1 and TRBJ2-1; no clear D gene. The CDR3 runs to 16 residues. The V gene lost 2 bases and the J gene lost 10 bases, with 21 bases spanning the gap. From germline, CDR1 is MNHNS and CDR2 SASEGT. Here the CDR3 DNA reads TGTGCCAGCAGTGAATCTGGGGTGTCCAGTCATCGAGAGCAGTTCTTC. Translated: CASSESGVSSHREQFF.